The 4 T cell receptor beta chains below all came from one sample that was sequenced in a study of blood T cell repertoires in COVID-19. Sequencing was performed with immunoSEQ multiplex PCR; in TCRdb, only in-frame clones are kept and a portion is missing. The table records fewer than 300,000 clones, around 87% of them present only once. Material: peripheral blood. These receptors were collected from a woman between 50 and 59 years old with acute or convalescent COVID-19.

This sequence joins TRBV20-1 and TRBJ2-1; D is possibly TRBD1 (5 bases). CDR1 is DFQATT and CDR2 is SNEGSKA in the germline V gene (reference sequence). V was cut by 5 bases and J by 10 bases, with 12 bases left in between. This CDR3 has 11 amino acids. CDR3: CSAPNGAEQFF. CDR3 in DNA: TGCAGTGCTCCTAATGGGGCGGAGCAGTTCTTC.

This clone has more than one count but fewer than ten. DNA for the CDR3: TGTGCCAGCAGCCCTTCAGCGGGAGAGACCTACGAGCAGTACTTC. This translates into CASSPSAGETYEQYF. The chain is built from TRBV9 and TRBJ2-7, with 8 nucleotides matching TRBD2. Germline V gene data show CDR1 as SGDLS and CDR2 as YYNGEE. V shed 4 bases, J shed 2 bases, and the junction held 8 bases outside the gene matches. This CDR3 has 15 amino acids.

V gene TRBV6-5 combines with J gene TRBJ1-5, with D tentatively TRBD1 (5 bases). Germline V gives CDR1 MNHEY, CDR2 SVGAGI. The ends were cut back, 6 bases at V and 4 bases at J, with 13 bases in the middle. The CDR3 is 14 amino acids. The CDR3 is CASRGPHLNQPQHF. In DNA form, the CDR3 reads TGTGCCAGCAGGGGGCCTCACTTAAATCAGCCCCAGCATTTT.

This chain connects TRBV4-3 to TRBJ1-1; 9 bases map to TRBD1. With 4 bases clipped from V and 7 bases from J, the junction kept 13 bases outside the gene matches. CDR1 LGHNA and CDR2 YSLEER come from the germline V gene. This CDR3 has 16 residues. The CDR3 nucleotides read TGCGCCAGCAGCCGCCAGATTGACAGGGGGGGGAGTGAAGCTTTCTTT. Translated: CASSRQIDRGGSEAFF.